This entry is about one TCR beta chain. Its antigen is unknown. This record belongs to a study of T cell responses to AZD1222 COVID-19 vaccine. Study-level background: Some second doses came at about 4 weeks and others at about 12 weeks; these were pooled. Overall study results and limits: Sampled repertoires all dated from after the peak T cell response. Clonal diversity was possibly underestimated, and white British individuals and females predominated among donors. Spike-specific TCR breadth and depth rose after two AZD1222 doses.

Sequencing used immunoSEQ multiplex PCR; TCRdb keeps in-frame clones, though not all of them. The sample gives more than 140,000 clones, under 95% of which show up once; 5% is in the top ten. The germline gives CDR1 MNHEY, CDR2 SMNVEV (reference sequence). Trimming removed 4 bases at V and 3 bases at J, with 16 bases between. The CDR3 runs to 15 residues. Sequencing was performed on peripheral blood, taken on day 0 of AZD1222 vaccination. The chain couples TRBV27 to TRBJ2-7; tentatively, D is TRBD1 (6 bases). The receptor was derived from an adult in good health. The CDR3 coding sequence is TGTGCCAGCAGTTCAGGGGCACTTTCCTACTACGAGCAGTACTTC. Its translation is CASSSGALSYYEQYF.